The rows below give T cell receptor beta chains drawn from one sample of a study of T cell repertoires in cytomegalovirus infection. MiXCR was run by TCRdb on the reads, yielding one entry per CDR3 protein. The table has approximately 910,000 distinct CDR3 sequences, roughly 30% seen once. Their antigen targets remain unknown. The input for sequencing was cultured CD8+ T cells from PBMCs, taken from culture after CMV antigen stimulation. The receptors here all came from a human donor in good health (CMV status not recorded). Some clones in this sample may be carry-over from other donors' samples. Each CDR3 is given with its conserved first and last residue. D genes are given only for firm matches. The size entry is marked missing in some rows and otherwise reads once, few, many or a size class.

v_gene	j_gene	abundance	d_gene	CDR3nt	CDR3aa
TRBV7-9	TRBJ2-1	few	-	TGTGCCAGCAGCCTAGGGCTGGAGGGGCTGGGCTTCTTC	CASSLGLEGLGFF
TRBV10-3	TRBJ1-5	few	-	TGTGCCATCAGCGGGGACGGAGATAGCAATCAGCCCCAGCATTTT	CAISGDGDSNQPQHF
TRBV19	TRBJ2-3	few	TRBD1	TGTGCCAGTAGTATGGGGACAGGGATGATAACAGATACGCAGTATTTT	CASSMGTGMITDTQYF
TRBV6-5	TRBJ1-5	-	-	TGTGCCAGCAGCCCTATTCCGGGGTCTGACGATCAGCCCCAGCATTTT	CASSPIPGSDDQPQHF
TRBV19	TRBJ2-2	few	-	TGTGCCAGCCTGCGGGTGACCGGGGAGCTGTTTTTT	CASLRVTGELFF
TRBV7-6	TRBJ2-1	-	-	TGTGCCAGCAGCTTAGGGGACGGGGGAAACAATGAGCAGTTCTTC	CASSLGDGGNNEQFF
TRBV6-8	TRBJ2-1	-	TRBD1	TGTGCCAGCAGTTACTCCCAGGGGGCATACAATGAGCAGTTCTTC	CASSYSQGAYNEQFF
TRBV7-6	TRBJ2-1	many	TRBD2	TGTGCCAGCAGCTCCGGACTAGCGGAGCAGTTCTTC	CASSSGLAEQFF
TRBV6-6	TRBJ2-3	few	TRBD1	TGTGCCAGCAGTTCCACACAGGGGGCCAGTAGAGGCGATACGCAGTATTTT	CASSSTQGASRGDTQYF
TRBV13	TRBJ2-7	-	-	TGTGCCAGCAGCCCCGAGGAGGGAGGTTCCTACGAGCAGTACTTC	CASSPEEGGSYEQYF
TRBV6-5	TRBJ2-7	few	-	TGTGCCAGCAGTGCGGGACAGCGAAGCTCCTACGAGCAGTACTTC	CASSAGQRSSYEQYF
TRBV7-9	TRBJ2-3	many	-	TGTGCCAGCCCGAAGTCGGGGGCTGGCACAGATACGCAGTATTTT	CASPKSGAGTDTQYF
TRBV2	TRBJ1-2	-	TRBD1	TGTGCCAGCAGTGACACATACAGGGGGTACACCTTC	CASSDTYRGYTF
TRBV27	TRBJ2-5	few	-	TGTGCCAGCAGTCAAGGGGGGATGGAGACCCAGTACTTC	CASSQGGMETQYF
TRBV7-4	TRBJ2-1	-	TRBD1	TGTGCCAGCAGCTTACGTGTGGACAGGGGGTATAATGAGCAGTTCTTC	CASSLRVDRGYNEQFF
TRBV6-1	TRBJ2-7	-	-	TGTGCCAGCAGTGACAGCAGCTACTTATACGAGCAGTACTTC	CASSDSSYLYEQYF
TRBV19	TRBJ2-1	-	TRBD1	TGTGCCAGTAGGACAGGGGCCCCCTCCTACAATGAGCAGTTCTTC	CASRTGAPSYNEQFF